This T cell receptor beta chain was sequenced during a study of blood T cell repertoires in COVID-19 (dated by TCRdb to the early 2020s). Broadly, across the study: The collaborator samples originated in the United States, Italy and Spain and spanned the acute and convalescent phases of COVID-19. The prospective study material was composed of cDNA or gDNA derived from T cells, B-cell-depleted T cells, or PBMCs. Deeply sampled blood TCRbeta repertoires from subjects exposed to, actively infected with, or recovered from COVID-19 were included in the dataset. A freely available public database, intended as a resource for researchers studying the immune response to SARS-CoV-2, is where the repertoires were released. Samples came from the ongoing ImmuneRACE study (first 160 participants) plus 1,254 subjects from 6 global collaborators. The sample metadata nearly always contained a de-identified subject ID, COVID-19 status, age in years and sex. Where HLA class I and class II types were available, the types were taken from metadata supplied by the sample provider, not from assay-based typing. Study-level results and caveats: The amount of clinical and demographic metadata varied by source and participant and was provided uncurated.

TCRbeta CDR3 regions were amplified from genomic DNA by means of the immunoSEQ Assay, a bias-controlled multiplex PCR. Per the source publication's procedure: Nucleated cell counts per sample were estimated from amplification of reference gene primers within the assay. Sequence reads were collapsed and filtered to measure the absolute abundance of every unique TCRbeta CDR3 rearrangement. Productive Simpson clonality was computed per sample as the square root of Simpson's diversity index over productive rearrangements. TCRdb re-hosts the immuneACCESS table, in-frame sequences only. Its copies lack some clones; in the studies checked, an unresolved V gene accounts for under half of them, and the cause for the rest is not known. That table gives V, J and clone size, and the DNA gave D and trimming. The sample contains 150,000 to 200,000 clones, 86% of them found a single time. 2.5% to 3.5% of the sample goes to the ten largest clones.

A distance of 12 bases separates the germline ends of V and J, which lose 4 bases and 6 bases respectively. CDR1 and CDR2, looked up from the germline V gene, are SGHAT and FQNNGV. Taken from cysteine to phenylalanine, the CDR3 has 13 residues. The only DNA kept is the CDR3, 39 bases in frame from the first base. As regards this clone: The antigen it binds to is not known. Within one base of it there is no much larger clone, and no base qualities were kept.

Each collaborating institution followed its own protocols to collect whole blood in K2EDTA tubes. Collaborator samples were shipped for TCRbeta analysis as frozen whole blood, isolated PBMCs, or DNA extracted from either sample type. The TCR sequence derives from a woman in her 30s with active or convalescent COVID-19. Recombination connected TRBV11-2 to TRBJ1-2; TRBD1 is possibly the D segment (5 matching bases). The specimen sequenced was peripheral blood. The CDR3 region has the sequence CASSSQGAHGYTF. The DNA sequence is as follows: TGTGCCAGCAGCTCACAAGGGGCGCATGGCTACACCTTC. The CDR3, completed at both ends by the reference TRBV11-2 and TRBJ1-2 genes, gives the full variable domain EAGVAQSPRYKIIEKRQSVAFWCNPISGHATLYWYQQILGQGPKLLIQFQNNGVVDDSQLPKDRFSAERLKGVDSTLKIQPAKLEDSAVYLCASSSQGAHGYTFGSGTRLTVV.